A selection of T cell receptor beta chains follows, all from one sample in a study of T-cell memory formation after mild COVID-19. TCRdb reprocessed the 5' RACE reads with MiXCR, giving one entry per CDR3 protein. The repertoire has around 260,000 distinct CDR3 sequences, roughly 15% of them found once; the top ten carry over 20%. Source material: PBMCs or a T cell subset sorted from them (not recorded which). The receptor source for this set is a man aged 18 to 29 who had mild COVID-19 (a few samples of this study predate the infection). Cell type and time point are not known. Each CDR3 is given with its conserved first and last residue. The D gene is left open where the match is weak.

>TRBV27|TRBJ2-3|-
CASSFGDYTSTDTQYF
>TRBV6-5|TRBJ1-2|-
CASSYRGRDYGYTF
>TRBV5-1|TRBJ2-5|-
CASSSGSLRETQYF
>TRBV6-5|TRBJ2-3|-
CASRNPWGTGTDTQYF
>TRBV6-6|TRBJ2-2|-
CASSYSIQGGSVAGELFF
>TRBV6-5|TRBJ2-5|-
CASSYSLLADEETQYF
>TRBV11-2|TRBJ2-5|TRBD2
CASSLFPLASETQYF
>TRBV6-2/TRBV6-3|TRBJ1-6|TRBD1
CASNTVDRHNSPLHF
>TRBV15|TRBJ2-3|-
CATSRDKATSVF
>TRBV5-1|TRBJ2-2|-
CASSLVSYGGELFF
>TRBV27|TRBJ1-2|-
CASSLSPADPLRYTF
>TRBV7-6|TRBJ2-2|TRBD2
CASSLWTSGGTGELFF
>TRBV10-3|TRBJ1-5|-
CAISQGPGNQPQHF
>TRBV10-1|TRBJ2-3|-
CASSESPPTDTQYF
>TRBV7-9|TRBJ2-5|TRBD2
CASRGDFHSQETQYF
>TRBV7-6|TRBJ2-3|-
CASSLTQWQADTQYF
>TRBV7-6|TRBJ2-5|-
CASSWGTGRETQYF
>TRBV20-1|TRBJ2-1|TRBD2
CSASGAGGSYNEQFF
>TRBV4-1|TRBJ1-6|-
CASSSGPDSPLHF
>TRBV9|TRBJ2-2|TRBD2
CASSVAQLAGTNGELFF
>TRBV5-6|TRBJ1-1|-
CASSSSTAEAFF
>TRBV19|TRBJ2-4|TRBD1
CASTTDRGSAKNIQYF
>TRBV4-2|TRBJ2-5|-
CASRIFRGGETQYF
>TRBV4-2|TRBJ2-1|-
CASSQDPGAPYNEQFF
>TRBV7-2|TRBJ1-4|TRBD1
CASSWTGNEKLFF